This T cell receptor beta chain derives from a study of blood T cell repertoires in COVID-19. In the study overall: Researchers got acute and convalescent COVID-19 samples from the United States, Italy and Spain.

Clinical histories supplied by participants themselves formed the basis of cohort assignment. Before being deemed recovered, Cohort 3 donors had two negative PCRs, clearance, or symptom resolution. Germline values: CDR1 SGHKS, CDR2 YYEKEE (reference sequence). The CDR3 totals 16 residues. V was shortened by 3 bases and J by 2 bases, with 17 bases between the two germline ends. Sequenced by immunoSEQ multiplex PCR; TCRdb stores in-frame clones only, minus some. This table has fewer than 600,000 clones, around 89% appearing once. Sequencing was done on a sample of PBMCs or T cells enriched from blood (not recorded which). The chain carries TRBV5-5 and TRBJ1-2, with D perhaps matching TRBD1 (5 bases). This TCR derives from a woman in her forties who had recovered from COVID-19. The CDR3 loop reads CASSWGPQTLNYGYTF. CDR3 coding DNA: TGTGCCAGCAGCTGGGGCCCCCAGACACTCAACTATGGCTACACCTTC. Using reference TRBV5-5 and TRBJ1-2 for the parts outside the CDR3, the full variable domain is DAGVTQSPTHLIKTRGQQVTLRCSPISGHKSVSWYQQVLGQGPQFIFQYYEKEERGRGNFPDRFSARQFPNYSSELNVNALLLGDSALYLCASSWGPQTLNYGYTFGSGTRLTVV.